The rows below give T cell receptor beta chains drawn from one sample of a study of blood T cell repertoires in COVID-19. The repertoire was sequenced with immunoSEQ multiplex PCR; TCRdb's copy has only in-frame clones and lacks some. This table has 200,000 to 250,000 clones, around nine tenths appearing once. Sequences were obtained from peripheral blood. The receptors stem from a man aged 18 to 30 with active or convalescent COVID-19. CDR3s include the opening cysteine and the closing phenylalanine or tryptophan. Fields, in order: CDR3 length, V gene, clone size, J gene, D gene, CDR3 protein, CDR3 DNA. The D gene is left open where the match is weak. Not every row has a clone size; where given, it reads once, few, many or a size class.

cdr3_length: 15; v_call: TRBV2; clone_size: once; j_call: TRBJ1-1; d_call: NA; cdr3_aa: CASSESRAFNTEAFF; cdr3_nt: TGTGCCAGCAGTGAAAGCAGGGCCTTCAACACTGAAGCTTTCTTT
cdr3_length: 14; v_call: TRBV7-8; clone_size: NA; j_call: TRBJ2-5; d_call: TRBD2; cdr3_aa: CASSTMTSGETQYF; cdr3_nt: TGTGCCAGCAGCACCATGACTAGCGGAGAGACCCAGTACTTC
cdr3_length: 14; v_call: TRBV19; clone_size: NA; j_call: TRBJ2-1; d_call: TRBD1; cdr3_aa: CASSPDRARNEQFF; cdr3_nt: TGTGCCAGTTCGCCGGACAGGGCTAGGAATGAGCAGTTCTTC
cdr3_length: 14; v_call: TRBV6-2/TRBV6-3; clone_size: NA; j_call: TRBJ1-2; d_call: TRBD1; cdr3_aa: CASSPRDRRSGYTF; cdr3_nt: TGTGCCAGCAGTCCCCGGGACAGGAGATCCGGCTACACCTTC
cdr3_length: 16; v_call: TRBV7-2; clone_size: once; j_call: TRBJ2-7; d_call: TRBD2; cdr3_aa: CASSQRPSGFSYEQYF; cdr3_nt: TGTGCCAGCAGCCAGCGCCCTAGCGGGTTCTCCTACGAGCAGTACTTC
cdr3_length: 12; v_call: TRBV5-4; clone_size: NA; j_call: TRBJ2-1; d_call: NA; cdr3_aa: CASSFLSSEQFF; cdr3_nt: TGTGCCAGCAGCTTTCTTAGCTCCGAGCAGTTCTTC
cdr3_length: 16; v_call: TRBV16; clone_size: once; j_call: TRBJ1-2; d_call: NA; cdr3_aa: CASSRVYRESNYGYTF; cdr3_nt: TGTGCCAGCAGCCGGGTATACAGGGAAAGTAACTATGGCTACACCTTC
cdr3_length: 14; v_call: TRBV29-1; clone_size: NA; j_call: TRBJ2-2; d_call: TRBD2; cdr3_aa: CSVRLAGGPGELFF; cdr3_nt: TGCAGCGTCCGACTAGCGGGAGGTCCTGGGGAGCTGTTTTTT
cdr3_length: 13; v_call: TRBV5-6; clone_size: NA; j_call: TRBJ1-1; d_call: TRBD1; cdr3_aa: CASSLGTGGEAFF; cdr3_nt: TGTGCCAGCAGCTTGGGGACAGGGGGCGAAGCTTTCTTT
cdr3_length: 14; v_call: TRBV9; clone_size: NA; j_call: TRBJ2-6; d_call: NA; cdr3_aa: CASGQPSGANVLTF; cdr3_nt: TGTGCCAGCGGACAGCCCTCTGGGGCCAACGTCCTGACTTTC
cdr3_length: 17; v_call: TRBV11-2; clone_size: NA; j_call: TRBJ2-5; d_call: TRBD2; cdr3_aa: CASSLRRVAGGVETQYF; cdr3_nt: TGTGCCAGCAGCTTACGGAGAGTAGCGGGGGGCGTAGAGACCCAGTACTTC
cdr3_length: 14; v_call: TRBV7-6; clone_size: NA; j_call: TRBJ2-2; d_call: NA; cdr3_aa: CASSLGVDTGELFF; cdr3_nt: TGTGCCAGCAGCTTAGGAGTGGACACCGGGGAGCTGTTTTTT
cdr3_length: 15; v_call: TRBV6-5; clone_size: NA; j_call: TRBJ2-7; d_call: NA; cdr3_aa: CASTSPGLPSYEQYF; cdr3_nt: TGTGCCAGCACCTCACCGGGACTCCCCTCCTACGAGCAGTACTTC
cdr3_length: 13; v_call: TRBV5-1; clone_size: NA; j_call: TRBJ1-1; d_call: NA; cdr3_aa: CASSFQQGVEAFF; cdr3_nt: TGCGCCAGCAGCTTCCAACAGGGAGTTGAAGCTTTCTTT
cdr3_length: 14; v_call: TRBV19; clone_size: many; j_call: TRBJ1-4; d_call: NA; cdr3_aa: CASSTPAGTEKLFF; cdr3_nt: TGTGCCAGTAGTACCCCCGCCGGTACTGAAAAACTGTTTTTT
cdr3_length: 18; v_call: TRBV9; clone_size: NA; j_call: TRBJ2-7; d_call: NA; cdr3_aa: CASSVGSGDDMFIVEQYF; cdr3_nt: TGTGCCAGCAGCGTAGGTAGCGGAGACGATATGTTTATTGTGGAGCAGTACTTC
cdr3_length: 13; v_call: TRBV11-2; clone_size: NA; j_call: TRBJ2-5; d_call: TRBD1; cdr3_aa: CASSMTGTQTQYF; cdr3_nt: TGTGCCAGCAGCATGACAGGGACGCAGACCCAGTACTTC
cdr3_length: 18; v_call: TRBV19; clone_size: NA; j_call: TRBJ2-2; d_call: TRBD1; cdr3_aa: CASDSSGGILANTGELFF; cdr3_nt: TGTGCCAGTGACTCATCAGGGGGAATTCTCGCGAACACCGGGGAGCTGTTTTTT
cdr3_length: 15; v_call: TRBV5-1; clone_size: NA; j_call: TRBJ2-2; d_call: TRBD1; cdr3_aa: CASSSDRGPTGELFF; cdr3_nt: TGCGCCAGCAGCTCAGACAGGGGCCCCACCGGGGAGCTGTTTTTT
cdr3_length: 16; v_call: TRBV7-2; clone_size: once; j_call: TRBJ1-2; d_call: TRBD1; cdr3_aa: CASSPTGTGVNYGYTF; cdr3_nt: TGTGCCAGCAGCCCTACCGGGACAGGGGTAAACTATGGCTACACCTTC
cdr3_length: 13; v_call: TRBV19; clone_size: NA; j_call: TRBJ2-4; d_call: NA; cdr3_aa: CASRDRLRNIQYF; cdr3_nt: TGTGCCAGTAGGGACAGATTAAGAAACATTCAGTACTTC
cdr3_length: 15; v_call: TRBV5-3; clone_size: NA; j_call: TRBJ2-3; d_call: NA; cdr3_aa: CARSPRAGSTDTQYF; cdr3_nt: TGTGCCAGAAGCCCCCGGGCGGGGAGCACAGATACGCAGTATTTT
cdr3_length: 12; v_call: TRBV7-9; clone_size: once; j_call: TRBJ1-2; d_call: TRBD1; cdr3_aa: CAGGGANYGYTF; cdr3_nt: TGTGCCGGAGGGGGCGCGAACTATGGCTACACCTTC
cdr3_length: 16; v_call: TRBV11-2; clone_size: NA; j_call: TRBJ1-1; d_call: NA; cdr3_aa: CASSLTLGEVRTEAFF; cdr3_nt: TGTGCCAGCAGCTTAACCCTAGGGGAGGTTAGGACTGAAGCTTTCTTT
cdr3_length: 14; v_call: TRBV5-1; clone_size: NA; j_call: TRBJ1-1; d_call: NA; cdr3_aa: CASSLTGQREGAFF; cdr3_nt: TGCGCCAGCAGCTTAACGGGGCAAAGGGAGGGAGCTTTCTTT
cdr3_length: 16; v_call: TRBV5-1; clone_size: once; j_call: TRBJ1-6; d_call: TRBD1; cdr3_aa: CASSSTGGAYNSPLHF; cdr3_nt: TGCGCCAGCAGCTCCACAGGGGGGGCGTATAATTCACCCCTCCACTTT
cdr3_length: 14; v_call: TRBV18; clone_size: NA; j_call: TRBJ1-1; d_call: TRBD1; cdr3_aa: CASYTSPGGTEAFF; cdr3_nt: TGTGCCAGCTACACAAGCCCAGGGGGTACTGAAGCTTTCTTT
cdr3_length: 15; v_call: TRBV6-2/TRBV6-3; clone_size: NA; j_call: TRBJ2-5; d_call: NA; cdr3_aa: CASSYYADNQETQYF; cdr3_nt: TGTGCCAGCAGTTACTACGCGGATAACCAAGAGACCCAGTACTTC
cdr3_length: 20; v_call: TRBV30; clone_size: NA; j_call: TRBJ2-1; d_call: TRBD2; cdr3_aa: CAWSHPGLAGALSSYNEQFF; cdr3_nt: TGTGCCTGGAGTCATCCGGGACTAGCGGGGGCCCTTAGCTCCTACAATGAGCAGTTCTTC
cdr3_length: 13; v_call: TRBV9; clone_size: NA; j_call: TRBJ1-1; d_call: NA; cdr3_aa: CASSVGGWTEAFF; cdr3_nt: TGTGCCAGCAGCGTAGGGGGCTGGACTGAAGCTTTCTTT
cdr3_length: 15; v_call: TRBV18; clone_size: few; j_call: TRBJ1-1; d_call: NA; cdr3_aa: CASTMTGLTNTEAFF; cdr3_nt: TGTGCCAGCACCATGACAGGTCTAACGAACACTGAAGCTTTCTTT
cdr3_length: 13; v_call: TRBV5-1; clone_size: NA; j_call: TRBJ1-1; d_call: NA; cdr3_aa: CASTETGNTEAFF; cdr3_nt: TGCGCCAGCACGGAGACAGGGAACACTGAAGCTTTCTTT
cdr3_length: 13; v_call: TRBV7-9; clone_size: NA; j_call: TRBJ1-1; d_call: NA; cdr3_aa: CASSPNINTEAFF; cdr3_nt: TGTGCCAGCAGCCCGAACATCAACACTGAAGCTTTCTTT
cdr3_length: 13; v_call: TRBV2; clone_size: NA; j_call: TRBJ1-6; d_call: TRBD1; cdr3_aa: CASTDRGHSPLHF; cdr3_nt: TGTGCCAGCACTGACAGGGGGCATTCACCCCTCCACTTT
cdr3_length: 14; v_call: TRBV15; clone_size: NA; j_call: TRBJ1-5; d_call: NA; cdr3_aa: CATSSVRGNQPQHF; cdr3_nt: TGTGCCACCAGCAGTGTGAGGGGCAATCAGCCCCAGCATTTT
cdr3_length: 14; v_call: TRBV6-5; clone_size: NA; j_call: TRBJ2-3; d_call: NA; cdr3_aa: CASRIRGRADTQYF; cdr3_nt: TGTGCCAGCAGGATTCGAGGGAGAGCAGATACGCAGTATTTT
cdr3_length: 13; v_call: TRBV12-3/TRBV12-4; clone_size: NA; j_call: TRBJ1-5; d_call: NA; cdr3_aa: CASGSLSNQPQHF; cdr3_nt: TGTGCCAGCGGGAGTCTTAGCAATCAGCCCCAGCATTTT
cdr3_length: 14; v_call: TRBV24-1; clone_size: NA; j_call: TRBJ2-1; d_call: NA; cdr3_aa: CATSDFRGLGEQFF; cdr3_nt: TGTGCCACCAGTGATTTCCGAGGCCTAGGTGAGCAGTTCTTC
cdr3_length: 15; v_call: TRBV19; clone_size: NA; j_call: TRBJ1-2; d_call: NA; cdr3_aa: CASKTNKGGIYGYTF; cdr3_nt: TGTGCCAGTAAAACGAACAAGGGGGGGATCTATGGCTACACCTTC